The present entry profiles one TCR beta chain with its context. Its antigen remains unknown. The data are from a study of cytomegalovirus exposure and HLA in healthy donors. Study-wide points: After further analysis at a later stage, some 15,000 TCR beta sequences were associated with HLA alleles at 0.05 false discovery rate. What a later analysis reportedly showed was that an Asian-associated ancestry cluster had fewer N-insertions than the approximately 720-donor mean.

This PCR relied on a set of 60 Vbeta primers and 13 Jbeta primers. The data were produced by immunoSEQ multiplex PCR, yet TCRdb's version contains in-frame clones alone and is incomplete. The sample includes roughly 140,000 clones, 60% to 85% seen only once; the top ten take roughly 2.8%. Everyone who donated was a healthy bone marrow donor. Germline lookup yields CDR1 SEHNR and CDR2 FQNEAQ (reference sequence). V gave up 5 bases and J gave up 5 bases; unmatched junction bases: 5. The CDR3 loop spans 14 amino acids. The chain links TRBV7-9 to TRBJ2-2; the match to TRBD1 covers 7 bases. The sample consisted of PBMCs. The receptor comes from a male donor in good health and CMV-seronegative. CDR3 in DNA: TGTGCCAGCAGCCGACAGGGAGAAACCGGGGAGCTGTTTTTT. Protein product: CASSRQGETGELFF.